This T cell receptor beta chain was identified in a study of OX40 agonist ivuxolimab in advanced cancers. Germline CDR1 MDHEN, CDR2 SYDVKM. The V and J ends lost 7 bases and 6 bases, in that order; junction bases with no gene match: 4. CDR3 size: 13 residues. Measured with immunoSEQ multiplex PCR; TCRdb has only the in-frame clones, and not every one. The data show 70,000 to 95,000 clones, 90% to 95% seen once. The receptor was isolated from an adult with an advanced solid tumor such as melanoma, head and neck, liver or kidney cancer. The chain joins TRBV28 to TRBJ2-2; 8 nucleotides line up with TRBD2. This sample comprised CD4+ or CD8+ T cells sorted from blood, obtained in a trial of the OX40 agonist ivuxolimab. The CDR3 is CASNRAGAGELFF. The CDR3 region has the DNA TGTGCCAGCAATCGAGCGGGAGCCGGGGAGCTGTTTTTT.